The 24 T cell receptor beta chains below all came from one sample that was sequenced in a study of blood T cell repertoires in COVID-19. The data were produced by immunoSEQ multiplex PCR, yet TCRdb's version contains in-frame clones alone and is incomplete. The sample shows 300,000 to 400,000 clones, around 87% of them seen only once. The sample consisted of peripheral blood. Every receptor here comes from a woman between 45 and 65 years old who had recovered from COVID-19.

This chain joins TRBV28 and TRBJ1-1; the D is unclear. Trimming cost V 11 bases and J 5 bases, with 15 bases left between them. This CDR3 is 12 amino acids long. The germline V gene encodes CDR1 MDHEN and CDR2 SYDVKM. The CDR3 here is CAALSLRTEAFF. The CDR3 coding sequence is TGTGCCGCTCTTAGCCTGAGGACTGAAGCTTTCTTT.

The V and J genes are TRBV6-5 and TRBJ2-5; perhaps TRBD1 as D (6 bases). Trimming left V 7 bases short and J 3 bases short, with 12 bases between. Germline V gene sequence: CDR1 MNHEY, CDR2 SVGAGI. The CDR3 runs 13 residues. This CDR3 is CASTGTTKETQYF. In nucleotides, the CDR3 is TGTGCCAGCACCGGGACAACTAAAGAGACCCAGTACTTC.

This clone was counted between two and nine times. V gene TRBV3-1 (or the pseudogene TRBV3-2) combines with J gene TRBJ2-1; perhaps TRBD2 as D (5 bases). V lost 2 bases and J lost 2, with 10 bases in between. Germline lookup yields CDR1 LGHDT and CDR2 YNNKEL (reference sequence). The CDR3 has 15 residues. CDR3 DNA: TGTGCCAGCAGCCAACAACTAGAACCCTACAATGAGCAGTTCTTC. Encoded protein: CASSQQLEPYNEQFF.

The chain is built from TRBV11-2 and TRBJ1-3, with 10 positions matching TRBD1. Germline CDR1 and CDR2: SGHAT and FQNNGV. Losses at the gene ends were 4 bases for V and 4 bases for J; bases not matched to a gene: 7. The CDR3 is made up of 16 amino acids. This chain's CDR3 is CASSWTGGSLGNTIYF. The CDR3 region has the DNA TGTGCCAGCAGCTGGACAGGGGGTTCTCTCGGAAACACCATATATTTT.

The chain has TRBV6-5 and TRBJ1-5; D is ambiguous. The length of the CDR3 is 15 residues. Germline lookup yields CDR1 MNHEY and CDR2 SVGAGI. V was clipped by 8 bases and J by 7 bases, with 21 bases between them. CDR3 nucleotide sequence: TGTGCCAGCGCAGTTAATAGAGGAGGAGGCCAGCCCCAGCATTTT. It is translated as CASAVNRGGGQPQHF.

The genes are TRBV6-5 and TRBJ2-3, with 7 bases identical to TRBD2. The trim removed 4 bases at V and 1 base at J, leaving 5 bases unmatched. Germline V CDR1 and CDR2: MNHEY, SVGAGI. CDR3 length: 15 residues. The CDR3 is CASSSGGWGTDTQYF. Here the CDR3 DNA reads TGTGCCAGCAGTTCGGGGGGATGGGGCACAGATACGCAGTATTTT.

This chain joins TRBV3-1 (or the pseudogene TRBV3-2) and TRBJ2-7; 11 positions agree with TRBD1. V lost 8 bases to trimming and J lost 4 bases; unmatched junction nucleotides: 4. This CDR3 has 13 residues. Germline values: CDR1 LGHDT, CDR2 YNNKEL (reference sequence). CDR3 sequence (DNA): TGTGCCAGCCGGGGACAGGGGGTTTACGAGCAGTACTTC. It translates to CASRGQGVYEQYF.

This clone has just one count. The chain carries TRBV4-1 and TRBJ1-6; D is unresolved. CDR3 length: 17 residues. V gave up 0 bases and J gave up 10 bases, with 19 bases separating them. Germline assignment: CDR1 MGHRA and CDR2 YSYEKL. The CDR3 DNA reads as TGCGCCAGCAGCCAAGATGGGGTCCGGGGAGAACAGTCACCCCTCCACTTT. Residues: CASSQDGVRGEQSPLHF.

This clone showed up just once. This rearrangement joins TRBV15 to TRBJ2-5; D is unclear. Between the trimmed V and J ends, which lost 0 bases and 5 bases, there was a span of 16 bases. In germline, CDR1 is LNHNV, CDR2 YYDKDF (reference sequence). The CDR3 sequence is 16 residues long. In nucleotides, the CDR3 is TGTGCCACCAGCAGAGATGTTGCTTCGGTTTGGGAGACCCAGTACTTC. It is translated as CATSRDVASVWETQYF.

This sequence joins TRBV5-1 and TRBJ1-1; D not resolved. The CDR3 is 13 amino acids. V lost 0 bases and J 5 bases, leaving 8 bases between the germline ends. From germline, CDR1 is SGHRS and CDR2 YFSETQ. The CDR3 DNA reads TGCGCCAGCAGCTTGGTTTTCGGGACTGAAGCTTTCTTT. This translates into CASSLVFGTEAFF.

This clone was seen at least ten times. The chain employs TRBV14 and TRBJ2-5; 8 bases map to TRBD2. This CDR3 is built from 16 residues. Germline CDR1 SGHDN, CDR2 FVKESK. Trimming cost V 4 bases and J 2 bases; bases outside gene matches: 9. The CDR3 nucleotides read TGTGCCAGCAGCCGGTGGCTATCGGGGGGGCAAGAGACCCAGTACTTC. It specifies CASSRWLSGGQETQYF.

The gene calls are TRBV6-2 or TRBV6-3 and TRBJ2-7; 10 bases are shared with TRBD1. The V and J ends lost 6 bases and 4 bases, in that order; junction bases with no gene match: 9. This CDR3 is 15 amino acids long. Germline V gene data show CDR1 as MNHEY and CDR2 as SVGEGT. CDR3 residues: CASSLAPGQGYEQYF. The DNA for the CDR3 is TGTGCCAGCAGCCTAGCCCCGGGACAGGGGTACGAGCAGTACTTC.

The chain links TRBV6-5 to TRBJ1-6, with D possibly matching TRBD1 (6 bases). Germline V gene sequence: CDR1 MNHEY, CDR2 SVGAGI. Trimming removed 2 bases at V and 9 bases at J, with 17 bases between. This CDR3 contains 16 residues. The chain's CDR3 is CASSYEPPRGGSPLHF. CDR3 in DNA: TGTGCCAGCAGTTACGAGCCGCCTCGAGGGGGTTCACCCCTCCACTTT.

Notes on this clone: The same CDR3 is also encoded by other DNA sequences in this sample. CDR3 residues: CASSNRGLNQPQHF. CDR3 DNA sequence: TGTGCCAGCAGTAACAGGGGGCTAAATCAGCCCCAGCATTTT. This chain joins TRBV27 and TRBJ1-5, with 9 bases identical to TRBD1. The ends lost 5 bases at V and 4 bases at J; junction bases unmatched: 3. The germline V gene encodes CDR1 MNHEY and CDR2 SMNVEV (reference sequence). The CDR3 totals 14 residues.

This chain joins TRBV6-6 and TRBJ1-2; TRBD1 matches 10 bases. The J segment lost 2 bases and the V segment lost 5 bases, leaving 5 bases of the junction unmatched. Germline V lookup: CDR1 MNHNY, CDR2 SVGAGI (reference sequence). The CDR3 is 15 residues long. CDR3 residues: CASSKGQGGNYGYTF. The CDR3, as DNA: TGTGCCAGCAGTAAAGGACAGGGGGGCAACTATGGCTACACCTTC.

V is TRBV6-1 and J is TRBJ1-2, with 12 bases identical to TRBD1. Germline V lookup: CDR1 MNHNS, CDR2 SASEGT. After removal of 3 bases from V and 7 bases from J, the junction contained 6 bases not matched to a gene. This CDR3 has 15 amino acids. The CDR3 loop reads CASSEWGQGAGGYTF. CDR3 DNA sequence: TGTGCCAGCAGTGAGTGGGGACAGGGGGCAGGTGGCTACACCTTC.

The V and J genes are TRBV27 and TRBJ1-5; 12 positions agree with TRBD1. Trimming removed 4 bases from V and 9 bases from J; junction bases left unmatched: 10. The CDR3 contains 16 residues. Germline CDR1 is MNHEY and CDR2 is SMNVEV (reference sequence). This CDR3 is CASSSSGTGGAGPQHF. The CDR3 region has the DNA TGTGCCAGCAGTTCATCCGGGACAGGGGGCGCGGGGCCCCAGCATTTT.

The rearrangement links TRBV4-2 to TRBJ1-1; D ambiguous. V lost 0 bases to trimming and J lost 1 base, with 12 bases between them. This CDR3 comprises 16 residues. Germline CDR1 and CDR2: LGHNA and YNFKEQ. CDR3 DNA sequence: TGTGCCAGCAGCCAAGATGGAACAGTATGGAACACTGAAGCTTTCTTT. Its translation is CASSQDGTVWNTEAFF.

CDR3 sequence (DNA): TGTGCCAGCAGTTTAACAGGGCAGGTTCATGGCTACACCTTC. Amino acids: CASSLTGQVHGYTF. The gene calls are TRBV28 and TRBJ1-2; D is possibly TRBD1 (6 bases). The V end lost 2 bases, the J end lost 6 bases, and 13 bases lay between the germline ends. CDR1 and CDR2 from the germline V gene are MDHEN and SYDVKM. The CDR3 runs 14 residues.

The rearrangement links TRBV28 to TRBJ2-1, with TRBD2 matching 13 bases. J lost 5 bases, V lost 1 base, and 5 bases had no gene match. From germline, CDR1 is MDHEN and CDR2 SYDVKM. The CDR3 loop spans 17 amino acids. The CDR3 bases are TGTGCCAGCAGTTTATTAGGGACTAGCGGGATAAACAATGAGCAGTTCTTC. It translates to CASSLLGTSGINNEQFF. Variable domain in full (rest from reference TRBV28 and TRBJ2-1): DVKVTQSSRYLVKRTGEKVFLECVQDMDHENMFWYRQDPGLGLRLIYFSYDVKMKEKGDIPEGYSVSREKKERFSLILESASTNQTSMYLCASSLLGTSGINNEQFFGPGTRLTVL.

The chain has TRBV10-1 and TRBJ2-1; 9 bases fit TRBD1. J gave up 5 bases and V 10 bases, and 15 bases lay outside the gene matches. The CDR3 has 16 amino acids. Germline lookup yields CDR1 WNHNN and CDR2 SYGVQD (reference sequence). The CDR3 coding sequence is TGCGCCACCGTAAAAAACCCCCACAGGGGGCACAATGAGCAGTTCTTC. It translates to CATVKNPHRGHNEQFF.

The gene calls are TRBV11-2 and TRBJ2-1; D is uncertain. Trimming pared 3 bases from V and 7 bases from J, leaving 19 bases between. The CDR3 runs 16 residues. Germline CDR1 is SGHAT and CDR2 is FQNNGV. CDR3 DNA sequence: TGTGCCAGCAGCTTGATGATGGCGGCCCCCTCGAATGAGCAGTTCTTC. Translation: CASSLMMAAPSNEQFF.

The chain links TRBV28 to TRBJ2-7; no reliable D call. The CDR3 covers 17 residues. V was clipped by 5 bases and J by 2 bases, with 22 bases between them. Germline loops: CDR1 MDHEN, CDR2 SYDVKM. The CDR3, as DNA: TGTGCCAGCAGTGATAACCTACTTCGGGTGGAGACCTACGAGCAGTACTTC. Its translation: CASSDNLLRVETYEQYF.

Regarding this clone: This sample includes further DNA sequences coding for the same CDR3. The chain links TRBV19 to TRBJ2-1; D gene ambiguous. CDR3 length: 13 amino acids. In germline, CDR1 is LNHDA, CDR2 SQIVND (reference sequence). Deletions cut 1 base from V and 5 bases from J, with 6 bases between. The DNA of the CDR3 is TGTGCCAGTAGTATAGGTCCAAACAATGAGCAGTTCTTC. Amino acid sequence: CASSIGPNNEQFF.